This record looks at one T cell receptor (beta chain) sequence and its context. The CDR3 consists of 14 residues. Germline CDR1 is KGHSH and CDR2 is LQKENI. Trimming took off 3 bases at V and 6 bases at J, with 14 bases between the two ends. Sequenced by immunoSEQ multiplex PCR; TCRdb stores in-frame clones only, minus some. This table has about 150,000 clones, about 90% appearing once. The data were obtained in a study of blood T cell repertoires in COVID-19. Sequenced sample: peripheral blood. The TCR was taken from a man aged 45-65 years with acute or convalescent COVID-19. The chain couples TRBV18 to TRBJ1-2; D may be TRBD1 (6 bases). The CDR3 sequence: CASSPGTLRNGYTF. The CDR3, as DNA: TGTGCCAGCTCACCCGGGACACTACGCAATGGCTACACCTTC.